This T cell receptor (beta chain) was retrieved from a study of blood T cell repertoires in COVID-19 (TCRdb year 2020). Regarding the study in general: The collaborator samples originated in the United States, Italy and Spain and spanned the acute and convalescent phases of COVID-19. The prospective study material was composed of cDNA or gDNA derived from T cells, B-cell-depleted T cells, or PBMCs. Subjects who had been exposed to COVID-19, were actively infected with it, or had recovered from it provided the deeply sampled blood TCRbeta repertoires that made up the dataset. The repertoires were released in a freely available public database intended as a resource for research on the immune response to SARS-CoV-2. The samples were drawn from two sources: the first 160 participants of the ongoing ImmuneRACE study, and 1,254 subjects contributed by 6 global collaborators. Nearly every sample came with metadata listing a de-identified subject ID, COVID-19 status, age in years and sex. Where HLA class I and class II types were available, the types were taken from metadata supplied by the sample provider, not from assay-based typing.

Taken from the germline V gene (reference sequence), the CDR1 and CDR2 loops are LGHDT and YNNKEL. Relative to germline, V is missing 0 bases and J is missing 2 bases, with 13 bases of the junction outside any gene match. Its CDR3 holds 20 amino acids, cysteine through phenylalanine. Only the CDR3 portion is preserved as DNA: 60 bases, with reading frame beginning at the first base. A single count supports this clone. No cognate antigen has been identified for it. Within one base of it there is no much larger clone, and no base qualities were kept. Collaborating institutions collected whole blood in K2EDTA tubes following their own protocols. Collaborator samples were shipped for TCRbeta analysis as frozen whole blood, isolated PBMCs, or DNA extracted from either sample type. TCRbeta CDR3 regions were amplified from genomic DNA using the immunoSEQ Assay, a bias-controlled multiplex PCR. Per the source publication's procedure: The number of nucleated cells in each sample was estimated from the amplification of reference gene primers within the assay. To quantify the absolute abundance of each unique TCRbeta CDR3 rearrangement, sequence reads were collapsed and filtered. For each sample, productive Simpson clonality was calculated by taking the square root of Simpson's diversity index across productive rearrangements. In TCRdb, the immuneACCESS table is reduced to in-frame sequences with V and J assigned. These tables do not hold every clone; where another copy was compared, an unresolved V gene accounts for under half, and the others remain unexplained. The DNA gave D and trimming, while V, J and clone size come from that table. The table for this sample lists over 20,000 clones; more than 70% of them were counted only once. 5% to 6.5% of the sample belongs to the ten largest clones.

Points the paper makes about the study in general: How much clinical and demographic metadata was included differed by source and by participant, and the metadata was provided uncurated.

The sequence joins TRBV3-1 (or the pseudogene TRBV3-2) to TRBJ2-3, with 11 junctional bases fitting TRBD2. This receptor was identified in a human donor in a cohort sampled during active COVID-19. Material for sequencing was peripheral blood. DNA sequence: TGTGCCAGCAGCCAAGAGGACGGACTAGCGGGTCTCGGGGCCACAGATACGCAGTATTTT. This yields the protein CASSQEDGLAGLGATDTQYF.